These T cell receptor beta chains were read from a single sample in a study of cytomegalovirus exposure and HLA in healthy donors. Profiling relied on immunoSEQ multiplex PCR, and the TCRdb table lists in-frame clones only, not all of them. This table has some 150,000 clones, about 71% appearing once. Sequenced material: PBMCs. All receptors come from a woman younger than 45 in good health and CMV-seronegative. Each CDR3 is given with its conserved first and last residue. The D gene is left open where the match is weak.

j_call d_call v_call cdr3_aa cdr3_nt
TRBJ2-3 . TRBV5-4 CASSLGNSGGDTQYF TGTGCCAGCTCTCTGGGAAACAGTGGAGGTGATACGCAGTATTTT
TRBJ2-1 TRBD2 TRBV5-1 CASSPGLAGDTEQFF TGCGCCAGCAGCCCGGGACTAGCGGGAGACACTGAGCAGTTCTTC
TRBJ1-5 . TRBV7-9 CASSLARTEPQHF TGTGCCAGCAGCTTAGCAAGGACAGAGCCCCAGCATTTT
TRBJ2-7 . TRBV5-5 CASSLQGLSYEQYF TGTGCCAGCAGCTTGCAGGGTCTCTCCTACGAGCAGTACTTC
TRBJ2-2 . TRBV9 CASSAHTGRSSSGELFF TGTGCCAGCAGCGCTCACACAGGGAGATCTTCTTCCGGGGAGCTGTTTTTT
TRBJ2-5 . TRBV6-5 CASSSRDEETQYF TGTGCCAGCAGTTCCAGGGATGAAGAGACCCAGTACTTC
TRBJ2-6 TRBD1 TRBV7-6 CASSPGTGVSGANVLTF TGTGCCAGCAGCCCCGGGACAGGGGTCTCTGGGGCCAACGTCCTGACTTTC
TRBJ1-5 TRBD1 TRBV4-2 CASSQDVDRKKHF TGTGCCAGCAGCCAAGATGTGGACAGGAAGAAACATTTT
TRBJ2-1 . TRBV4-2 CASSQEGLGLHNEQFF TGTGCCAGCAGCCAAGAGGGGCTCGGGTTGCACAATGAGCAGTTCTTC
TRBJ1-2 . TRBV28 CASSLDSTNYGYTF TGTGCCAGCAGTTTGGACAGTACAAACTATGGCTACACCTTC
TRBJ2-5 . TRBV5-4 CASSPGPTSGGETQYF TGTGCCAGCAGCCCCGGACCTACTAGTGGGGGGGAGACCCAGTACTTC
TRBJ1-1 TRBD1 TRBV28 CASISPGQGSEMNTEAFF TGTGCCAGCATATCCCCGGGACAGGGGTCTGAGATGAACACTGAAGCTTTCTTT
TRBJ1-3 . TRBV2 CASSGSTYSGNTIYF TGTGCCAGCAGCGGGTCTACATACTCTGGAAACACCATATATTTT
TRBJ2-7 TRBD1 TRBV28 CASSLPPKRTGKGSLYEQYF TGTGCCAGCAGTTTACCCCCGAAAAGGACAGGGAAGGGTTCCCTGTACGAGCAGTACTTC
TRBJ2-1 . TRBV2 CASSVQVLNEQFF TGTGCCAGCAGTGTTCAGGTACTCAATGAGCAGTTCTTC
TRBJ1-2 . TRBV27 CASSGREDGYTF TGTGCCAGCAGTGGCAGGGAGGATGGCTACACCTTC